The TCR beta chain described here comes from a study of T cells in Graves' hyperthyroidism and ophthalmopathy. From germline, CDR1 is DFQATT and CDR2 SNEGSKA (reference sequence). This CDR3 contains 16 residues. The junction had 8 bases not matched to a gene; V was cut back by 1 base and J by 2 bases. Template material for amplifying TCR beta CDR3 regions consisted of RNA transcripts. The HTBI primer set served for first-round RT-PCR of the TCR CDR3. TCRdb independently ran MiXCR on the multiplex PCR reads; one entry per CDR3 protein. The repertoire includes 550,000 to 800,000 distinct CDR3 sequences, over 15% of them detected once, and around 8.1% sits in the top ten.

Sample: blood. This chain uses TRBV20-1 with TRBJ2-3; 8 bases match TRBD1. The receptor was derived from a man aged 18-30 years with Graves' hyperthyroidism. Here the CDR3 reads CSARALDRAYTDTQYF. In nucleotides, the CDR3 is TGCAGTGCTAGAGCCCTGGACAGGGCCTACACAGATACGCAGTATTTT.